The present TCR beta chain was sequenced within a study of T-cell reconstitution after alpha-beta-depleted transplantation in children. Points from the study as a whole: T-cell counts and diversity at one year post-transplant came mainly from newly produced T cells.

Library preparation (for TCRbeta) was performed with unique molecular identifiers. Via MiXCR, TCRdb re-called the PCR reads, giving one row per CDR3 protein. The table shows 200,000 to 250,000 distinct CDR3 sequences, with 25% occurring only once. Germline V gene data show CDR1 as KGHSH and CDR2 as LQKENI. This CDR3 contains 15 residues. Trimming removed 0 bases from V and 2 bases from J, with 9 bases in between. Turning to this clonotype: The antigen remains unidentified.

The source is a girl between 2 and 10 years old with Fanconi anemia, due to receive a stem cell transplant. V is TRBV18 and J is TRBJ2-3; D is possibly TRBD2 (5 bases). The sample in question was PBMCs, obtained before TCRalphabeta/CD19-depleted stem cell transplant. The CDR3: CASSPPSRDTDTQYF. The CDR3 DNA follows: TGTGCCAGCTCACCACCATCACGGGACACAGATACGCAGTATTTT.